This T cell receptor (beta chain) was profiled in a study of T cells in Graves' hyperthyroidism and ophthalmopathy. In the study overall: Prior to any treatment, at the point of initial diagnosis, peripheral blood was collected.

The study defined stable Graves' hyperthyroidism as no ophthalmopathy progression within 18 months. Together with thyroid ultrasound, orbital computed tomography, serum thyroxine and TRAb, clinical symptoms were used for diagnoses. The germline gives CDR1 MNHNS, CDR2 SASEGT. V was cut by 3 bases and J by 2 bases, with 11 bases left in between. This CDR3 comprises 14 residues. This clonotype occurred a few times. There were TCR beta CDR3 regions amplified from RNA transcripts. The HTBI primer set served for first-round RT-PCR of the TCR CDR3. Each CDR3 protein is one row after TCRdb ran MiXCR on the multiplex PCR reads. The sample has a few hundred thousand distinct CDR3 sequences; around 25% are singletons.

The V call is TRBV6-1, the J call TRBJ2-7; D possibly corresponds to TRBD1 (6 bases). Sequences were obtained from blood. The TCR originated in a man aged 50 to 59 with Graves' hyperthyroidism. This chain's CDR3 is CASSDRGDTYEQYF. CDR3 sequence (DNA): TGTGCCAGCAGTGATCGAGGGGACACCTACGAGCAGTACTTC.